This TCR beta chain was profiled in a study of long-term antiretroviral therapy in people with HIV. Overall study findings and caveats: Participants lacked recorded data on ART adherence, viral resistance or therapy changes. Before ART, certain clones expanded, and these dominated the repertoire at all time points. Repertoires from HIV showed CDR3 length ranges narrower than those of controls.

With respect to this clone: Its antigen is unknown.

At the survey level, the v3.0 immunoSEQ assay was run. Per-sample sequencing targets were roughly 40,000-50,000 T-cell genomes. Clones were sequenced by immunoSEQ multiplex PCR, and TCRdb holds only the in-frame ones, with some missing. The profile shows under 20,000 clones, 91% of them singletons. The CDR3 has 14 amino acids. Per germline, CDR1 SGHNT and CDR2 YYREEE (reference sequence). V was trimmed by 4 bases and J by 1 base, leaving 11 bases between them. The sequence was collected from a man aged 50 or older with HIV. Here the sequenced sample was unsorted PBMCs, taken 3 years after starting antiretroviral therapy. V usage is TRBV5-4 and J usage is TRBJ1-1, with D tentatively TRBD1 (5 bases). The CDR3 loop is CASSSGQTNTEAFF. The CDR3 nucleotides read TGTGCCAGCAGCAGTGGACAAACGAACACTGAAGCTTTCTTT.